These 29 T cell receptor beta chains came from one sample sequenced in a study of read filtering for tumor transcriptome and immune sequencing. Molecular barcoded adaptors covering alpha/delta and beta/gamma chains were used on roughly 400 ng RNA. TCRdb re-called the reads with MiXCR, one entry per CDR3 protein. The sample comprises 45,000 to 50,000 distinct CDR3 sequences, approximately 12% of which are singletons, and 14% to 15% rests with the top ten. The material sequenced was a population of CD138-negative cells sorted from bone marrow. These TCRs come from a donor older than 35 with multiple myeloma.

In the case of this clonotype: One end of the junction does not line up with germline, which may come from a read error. CDR3 nucleotide sequence: TGTACCAGCAGAGAGGCGGGAGTCTCCTACAATGAACAGTTCTTC. This codes for CTSREAGVSYNEQFF. The gene calls are TRBV5-6 and TRBJ2-1; 7 bases map to TRBD2. The CDR3 is 15 residues long. Germline CDR1 and CDR2: SGHDT and YYEEEE.

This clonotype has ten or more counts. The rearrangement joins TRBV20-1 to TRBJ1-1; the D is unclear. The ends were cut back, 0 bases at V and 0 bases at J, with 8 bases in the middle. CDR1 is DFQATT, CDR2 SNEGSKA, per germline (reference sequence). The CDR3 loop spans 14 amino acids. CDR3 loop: CSARELTVNTEAFF. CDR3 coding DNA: TGCAGTGCTAGAGAACTGACGGTGAACACTGAAGCTTTCTTT.

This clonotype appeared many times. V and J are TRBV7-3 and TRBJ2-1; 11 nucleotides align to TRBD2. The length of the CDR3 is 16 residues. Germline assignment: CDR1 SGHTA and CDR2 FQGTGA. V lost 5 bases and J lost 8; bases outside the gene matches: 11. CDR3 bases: TGTGCCAGCAGCCCCCATAGCGGGAGGGCCCCGGATGAGCAGTTCTTC. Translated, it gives CASSPHSGRAPDEQFF.

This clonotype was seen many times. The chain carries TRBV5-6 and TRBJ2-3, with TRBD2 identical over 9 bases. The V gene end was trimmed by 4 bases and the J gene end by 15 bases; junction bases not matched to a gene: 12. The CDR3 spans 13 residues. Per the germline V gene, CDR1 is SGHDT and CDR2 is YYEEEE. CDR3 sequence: CASSRQGAGGPYF. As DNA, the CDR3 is TGTGCCAGCAGCCGACAAGGAGCGGGAGGTCCATATTTT.

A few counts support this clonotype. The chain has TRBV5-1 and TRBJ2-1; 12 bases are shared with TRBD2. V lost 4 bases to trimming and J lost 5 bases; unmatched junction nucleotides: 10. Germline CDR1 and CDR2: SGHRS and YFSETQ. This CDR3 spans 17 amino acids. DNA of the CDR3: TGCGCCAGCAGCGCTGGACTAGCGGGGATGGCCCACAATGAGCAGTTCTTC. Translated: CASSAGLAGMAHNEQFF. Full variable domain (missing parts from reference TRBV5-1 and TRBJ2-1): KAGVTQTPRYLIKTRGQQVTLSCSPISGHRSVSWYQQTPGQGLQFLFEYFSETQRNKGNFPGRFSGRQFSNSRSEMNVSTLELGDSALYLCASSAGLAGMAHNEQFFGPGTRLTVL.

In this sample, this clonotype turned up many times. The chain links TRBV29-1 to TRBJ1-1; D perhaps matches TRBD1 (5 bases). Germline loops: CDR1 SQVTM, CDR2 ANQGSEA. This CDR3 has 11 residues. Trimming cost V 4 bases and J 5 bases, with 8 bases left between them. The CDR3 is CSVGRETEAFF. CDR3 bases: TGCAGCGTTGGCAGGGAGACTGAAGCTTTCTTT.

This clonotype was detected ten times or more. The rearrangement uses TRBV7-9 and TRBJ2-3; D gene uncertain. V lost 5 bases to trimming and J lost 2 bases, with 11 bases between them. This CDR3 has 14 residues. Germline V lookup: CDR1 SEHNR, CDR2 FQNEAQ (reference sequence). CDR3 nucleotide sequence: TGTGCCAGCAGCATCCGGGCCATCACAGATACGCAGTATTTT. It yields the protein CASSIRAITDTQYF.

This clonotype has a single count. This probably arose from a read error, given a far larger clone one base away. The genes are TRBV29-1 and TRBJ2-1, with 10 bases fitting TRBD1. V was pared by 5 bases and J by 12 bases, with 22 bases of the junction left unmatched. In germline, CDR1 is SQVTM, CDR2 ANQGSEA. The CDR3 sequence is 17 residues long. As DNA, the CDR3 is TGCAGCGTTATCCCCGTTCGGGGACAGGGGTCCTCAGTTGGGCAGTTCTTC. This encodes CSVIPVRGQGSSVGQFF.

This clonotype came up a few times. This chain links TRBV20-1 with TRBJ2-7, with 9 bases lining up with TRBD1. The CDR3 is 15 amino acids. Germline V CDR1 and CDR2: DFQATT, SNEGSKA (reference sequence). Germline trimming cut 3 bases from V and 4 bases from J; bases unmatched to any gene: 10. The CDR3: CSASEPGTGRYEQYF. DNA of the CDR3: TGCAGTGCTAGTGAACCCGGGACAGGGAGGTACGAGCAGTACTTC.

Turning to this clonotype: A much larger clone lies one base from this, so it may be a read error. The CDR3 nucleotides are TGTGCCTGGACTGCCGGGACTAGTTATCACGGGGAGCTGCTTTTT. Residues: CAWTAGTSYHGELLF. The chain is built from TRBV30 and TRBJ2-2; 8 bases fit TRBD2. Germline V gene sequence: CDR1 GTSNPN, CDR2 SVGIG (reference sequence). CDR3 length: 15 residues.

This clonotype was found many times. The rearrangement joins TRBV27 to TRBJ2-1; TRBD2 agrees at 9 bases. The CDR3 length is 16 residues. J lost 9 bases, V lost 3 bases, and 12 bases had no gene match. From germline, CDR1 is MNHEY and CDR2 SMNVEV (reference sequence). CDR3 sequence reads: CASSFYVSGRIGEQFF. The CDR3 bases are TGTGCCAGCAGTTTCTACGTTAGCGGGAGAATCGGTGAGCAGTTCTTC.

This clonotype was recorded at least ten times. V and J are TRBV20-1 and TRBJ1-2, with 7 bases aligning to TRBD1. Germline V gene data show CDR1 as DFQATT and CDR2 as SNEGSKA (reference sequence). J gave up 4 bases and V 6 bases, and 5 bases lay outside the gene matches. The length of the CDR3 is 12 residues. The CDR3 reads CSAAGDSYGYTF. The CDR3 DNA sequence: TGCAGTGCAGCGGGGGACAGCTATGGCTACACCTTC.

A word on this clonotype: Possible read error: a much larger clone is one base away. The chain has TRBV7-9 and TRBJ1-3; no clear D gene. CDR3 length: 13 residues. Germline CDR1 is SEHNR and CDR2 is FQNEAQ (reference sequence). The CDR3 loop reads CASSQKGGSTIYF. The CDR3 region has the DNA TGTGCCAGCAGCCAGAAGGGTGGAAGCACCATATATTTT.

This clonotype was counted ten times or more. The CDR3 DNA sequence: TGCAGCGTTGACGCCGGCAGGGGCTCTGGAAACACCATATATTTT. It translates to CSVDAGRGSGNTIYF. The V and J genes are TRBV29-1 and TRBJ1-3, with a weak D call TRBD1 (6 bases). This CDR3 has 15 amino acids. CDR1 SQVTM and CDR2 ANQGSEA come from the germline V gene. Between the trimmed V and J ends, which lost 3 bases and 0 bases, there was a span of 12 bases.

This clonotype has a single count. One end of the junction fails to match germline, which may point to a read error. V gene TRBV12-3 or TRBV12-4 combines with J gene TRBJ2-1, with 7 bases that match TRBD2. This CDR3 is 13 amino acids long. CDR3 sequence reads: CASPGGTYNVQFF. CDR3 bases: TGTGCCAGCCCCGGGGGGACCTACAATGTGCAGTTCTTC.

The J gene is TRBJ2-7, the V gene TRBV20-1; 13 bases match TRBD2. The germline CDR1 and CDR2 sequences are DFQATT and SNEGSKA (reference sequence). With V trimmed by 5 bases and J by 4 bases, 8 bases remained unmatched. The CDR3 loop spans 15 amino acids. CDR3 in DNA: TGCAGTGCTCCCGGGACTAGCGGGGTATTATACGAGCAGTACTTC. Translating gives CSAPGTSGVLYEQYF.

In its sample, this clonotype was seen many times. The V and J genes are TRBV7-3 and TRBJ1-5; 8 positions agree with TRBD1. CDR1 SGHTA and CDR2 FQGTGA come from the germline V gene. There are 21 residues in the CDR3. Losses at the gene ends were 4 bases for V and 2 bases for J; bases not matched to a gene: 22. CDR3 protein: CASSSPPVPLDRAGGNQPQHF. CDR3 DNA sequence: TGTGCCAGCAGCTCTCCCCCCGTCCCTTTGGACAGGGCTGGTGGCAATCAGCCCCAGCATTTT.

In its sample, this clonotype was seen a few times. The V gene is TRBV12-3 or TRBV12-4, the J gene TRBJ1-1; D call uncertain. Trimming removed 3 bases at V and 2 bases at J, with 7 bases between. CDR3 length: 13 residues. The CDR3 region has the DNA TGTGCCAGCAGTTTCGACGGTAACACTGAAGCTTTCTTT. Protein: CASSFDGNTEAFF.

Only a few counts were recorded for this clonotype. The CDR3 loop is CSGLRDSQETQYF. Here the CDR3 DNA reads TGCAGCGGGCTACGGGACAGCCAAGAGACCCAGTACTTC. This chain links TRBV29-1 with TRBJ2-5; 7 bases align to TRBD1. Losses at the gene ends were 7 bases for V and 1 base for J; bases not matched to a gene: 6. In germline, CDR1 is SQVTM, CDR2 ANQGSEA. This CDR3 spans 13 amino acids.

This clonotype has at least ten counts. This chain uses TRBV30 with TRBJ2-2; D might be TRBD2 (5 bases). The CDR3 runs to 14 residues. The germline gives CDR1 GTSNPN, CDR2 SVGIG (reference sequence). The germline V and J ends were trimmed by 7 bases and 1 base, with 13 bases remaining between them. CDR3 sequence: CASRGGWNTGELFF. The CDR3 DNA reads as TGTGCCTCCCGAGGCGGGTGGAACACCGGGGAGCTGTTTTTT.

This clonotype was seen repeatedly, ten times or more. In nucleotides, the CDR3 is TGCGCCAGCAGCCAAGAGAAATCCTACGAGCAGTACTTC. The encoded protein is CASSQEKSYEQYF. The chain couples TRBV4-3 to TRBJ2-7; D ambiguous. CDR3 length equals 13 residues. V lost 0 bases, J lost 1 base, and 4 bases lay in between. Germline V gene data show CDR1 as LGHNA and CDR2 as YSLEER.

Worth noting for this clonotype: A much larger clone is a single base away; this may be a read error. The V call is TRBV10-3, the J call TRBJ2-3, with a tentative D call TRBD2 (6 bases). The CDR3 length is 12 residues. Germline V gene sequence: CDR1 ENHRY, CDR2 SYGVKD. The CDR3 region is CTISGGVDTQYF. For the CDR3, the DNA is TGTACCATCAGTGGAGGGGTGGATACGCAGTATTTT.

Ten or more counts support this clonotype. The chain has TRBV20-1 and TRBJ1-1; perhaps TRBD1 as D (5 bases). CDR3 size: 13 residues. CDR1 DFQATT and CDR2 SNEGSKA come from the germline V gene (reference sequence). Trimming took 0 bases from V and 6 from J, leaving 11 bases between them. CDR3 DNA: TGCAGTGCTAGAGAGGGGGGGGATCCTGAAGCTTTCTTT. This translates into CSAREGGDPEAFF.

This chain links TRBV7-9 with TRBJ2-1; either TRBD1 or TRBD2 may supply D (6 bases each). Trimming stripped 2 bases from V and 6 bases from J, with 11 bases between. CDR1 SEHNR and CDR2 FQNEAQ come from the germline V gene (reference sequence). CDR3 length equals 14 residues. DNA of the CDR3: TGTGCCAGCAGCTTAAAGGGGGGCTCCAATGAGCAGTTCTTC. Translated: CASSLKGGSNEQFF.

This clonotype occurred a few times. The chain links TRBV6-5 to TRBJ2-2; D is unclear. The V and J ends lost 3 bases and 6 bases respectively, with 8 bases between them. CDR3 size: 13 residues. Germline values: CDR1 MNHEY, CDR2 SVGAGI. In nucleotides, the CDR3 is TGTGCCAGCAGTTATCCGCCGTCCGGGGAGCTGTTTTTT. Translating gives CASSYPPSGELFF.

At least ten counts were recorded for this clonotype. As DNA, the CDR3 is TGTGCCAGCAGCCAGGGGGGACAGGGGAATGAAAAACTGTTTTTT. Protein product: CASSQGGQGNEKLFF. V and J are TRBV7-2 and TRBJ1-4; 10 bases agree with TRBD1. Trimming took 5 bases from V and 5 from J; bases not matched to a gene: 5. Germline V lookup: CDR1 SGHTA, CDR2 FQGNSA. This CDR3 region has 15 residues.

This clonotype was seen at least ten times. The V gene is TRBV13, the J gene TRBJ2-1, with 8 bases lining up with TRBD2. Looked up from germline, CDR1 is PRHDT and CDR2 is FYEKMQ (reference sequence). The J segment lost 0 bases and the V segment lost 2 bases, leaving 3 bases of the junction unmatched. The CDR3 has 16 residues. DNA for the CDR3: TGTGCCAGCAGCTTATCTAGCGGGCCCTCCTACAATGAGCAGTTCTTC. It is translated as CASSLSSGPSYNEQFF.

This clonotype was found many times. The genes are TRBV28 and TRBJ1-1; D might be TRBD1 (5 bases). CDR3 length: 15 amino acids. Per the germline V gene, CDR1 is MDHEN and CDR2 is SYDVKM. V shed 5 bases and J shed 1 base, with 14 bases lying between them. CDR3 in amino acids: CASSEEGMENTEAFF. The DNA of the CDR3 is TGTGCCAGCAGTGAGGAGGGGATGGAGAACACTGAAGCTTTCTTT.

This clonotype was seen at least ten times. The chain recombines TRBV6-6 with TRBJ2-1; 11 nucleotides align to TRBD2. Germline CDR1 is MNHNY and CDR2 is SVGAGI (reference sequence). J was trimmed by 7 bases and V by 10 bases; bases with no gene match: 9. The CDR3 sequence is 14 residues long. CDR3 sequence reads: CATFGSSGRNEQFF. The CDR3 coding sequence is TGTGCCACCTTTGGATCTAGCGGGAGGAATGAGCAGTTCTTC.